This TCR beta chain was obtained from a study of blood T cell repertoires in COVID-19. Study as a whole: PBMCs, B-cell-depleted T cells, or T cells were the source of the cDNA or gDNA that made up the material.

Per germline, CDR1 LGHDT and CDR2 YNNKEL (reference sequence). The CDR3 is made up of 15 amino acids. V lost 2 bases and J 1 base, leaving 12 bases between the germline ends. Data came from immunoSEQ multiplex PCR; TCRdb stores just in-frame clones and leaves some out. The table includes 190,000 or so clones, around nine tenths detected once. The chain is built from TRBV3-1 (or the pseudogene TRBV3-2) and TRBJ2-7, with TRBD1 as a possible D gene (6 bases). Sequenced material: peripheral blood. This sequence originates from a woman aged 18-29 years who had recovered from COVID-19. The CDR3 here is CASSQTGSQSYEQYF. CDR3 nucleotide sequence: TGTGCCAGCAGCCAAACAGGGTCGCAATCCTACGAGCAGTACTTC.